This T cell receptor beta chain was observed in a study of T-cell reconstitution after alpha-beta-depleted transplantation in children. V was trimmed by 4 bases and J by 0 bases, leaving 10 bases between them. Germline-derived CDR1 and CDR2 are DFQATT and SNEGSKA (reference sequence). The CDR3 has 14 amino acids. Unique molecular identifiers were used in preparing the TCRbeta library. MiXCR, run by TCRdb on the PCR reads, gives a single entry per CDR3 protein. The sample includes about 500,000 distinct CDR3 sequences, about 30% of them seen just once. The chain carries TRBV20-1 and TRBJ1-3; possibly TRBD1 for D (5 bases). The receptor was derived from a human donor who donated a stem cell graft to a child with aplastic anemia. Sequenced here: PBMCs from the stem cell graft donor, sampled from the stem cell graft. Written as DNA, the CDR3 is TGCAGTGCTACCCCAGGGCGCTCTGGAAACACCATATATTTT. As protein: CSATPGRSGNTIYF.